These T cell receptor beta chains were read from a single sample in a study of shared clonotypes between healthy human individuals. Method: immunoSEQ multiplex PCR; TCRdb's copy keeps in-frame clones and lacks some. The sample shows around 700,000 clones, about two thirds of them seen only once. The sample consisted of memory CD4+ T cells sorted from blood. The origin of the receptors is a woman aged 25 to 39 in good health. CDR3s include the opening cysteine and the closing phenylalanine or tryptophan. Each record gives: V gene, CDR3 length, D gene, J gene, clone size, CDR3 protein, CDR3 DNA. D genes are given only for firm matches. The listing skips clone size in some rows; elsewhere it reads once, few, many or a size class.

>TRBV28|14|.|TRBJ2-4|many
CASSLSGQKNIQYF
TGTGCCAGCAGTTTATCGGGTCAGAAAAACATTCAGTACTTC
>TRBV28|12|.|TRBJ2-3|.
CASGAPTDTQYF
TGTGCCAGCGGGGCCCCTACAGATACGCAGTATTTT
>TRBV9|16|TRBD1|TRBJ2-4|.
CASSVGQGEGQNIQYF
TGTGCCAGCAGCGTGGGACAGGGAGAGGGGCAAAACATTCAGTACTTC
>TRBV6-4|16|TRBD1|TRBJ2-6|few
CASSLQGGVGANVLTF
TGTGCCAGCAGCCTACAGGGGGGCGTGGGGGCCAACGTCCTGACTTTC
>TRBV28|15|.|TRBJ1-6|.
CASSSLSRDYSPLHF
TGTGCCAGCAGTTCCCTCTCGAGGGATTATTCACCCCTCCACTTT
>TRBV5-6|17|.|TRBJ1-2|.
CASSFPGHGHNFYGYTF
TGTGCCAGCAGCTTTCCTGGACACGGACACAATTTCTATGGCTACACCTTC
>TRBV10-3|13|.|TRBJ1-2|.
CAISVYTTYGYTF
TGTGCCATCAGCGTTTATACTACCTATGGCTACACCTTC
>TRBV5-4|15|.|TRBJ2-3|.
CASSLVAGGTDTQYF
TGTGCCAGCAGCTTGGTAGCAGGGGGCACAGATACGCAGTATTTT
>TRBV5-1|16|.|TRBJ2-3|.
CASSLERGASTDTQYF
TGCGCCAGCAGCCTAGAGCGAGGAGCTAGCACAGATACGCAGTATTTT
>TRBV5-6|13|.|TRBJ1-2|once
CASSLAGSIGYTF
TGTGCCAGCAGCTTGGCAGGGTCGATCGGCTACACCTTC
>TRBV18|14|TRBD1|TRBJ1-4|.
CASSWTGVDEKLFF
TGTGCCAGCTCATGGACAGGGGTCGATGAAAAACTGTTTTTT
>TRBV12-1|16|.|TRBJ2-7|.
CASSPNLLAGGNEQYF
TGTGCCAGCAGCCCTAACCTACTAGCGGGAGGTAACGAGCAGTACTTC
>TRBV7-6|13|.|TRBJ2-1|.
CASSANSYNEQFF
TGTGCCAGCAGCGCGAACAGCTACAATGAGCAGTTCTTC
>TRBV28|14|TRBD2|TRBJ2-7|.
CASTSGGGTYEQYF
TGTGCCAGCACTTCTGGGGGGGGTACCTACGAGCAGTACTTC
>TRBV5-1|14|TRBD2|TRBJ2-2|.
CASSLSGITGELFF
TGCGCCAGCAGCTTGAGCGGGATTACCGGGGAGCTGTTTTTT
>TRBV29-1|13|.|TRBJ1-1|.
CSVERRLNTEAFF
TGCAGCGTTGAACGCCGGCTGAACACTGAAGCTTTCTTT
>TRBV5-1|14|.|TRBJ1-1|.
CASSAGHENTEAFF
TGCGCCAGCAGTGCGGGACACGAAAACACTGAAGCTTTCTTT
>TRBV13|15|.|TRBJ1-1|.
CASSHLLRTDTEAFF
TGTGCCAGCAGCCACCTCCTCCGGACGGACACTGAAGCTTTCTTT
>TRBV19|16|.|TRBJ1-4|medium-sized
CASRPRGLSGNEKLFF
TGTGCCAGTAGGCCTCGCGGGCTCTCGGGGAATGAAAAACTGTTTTTT
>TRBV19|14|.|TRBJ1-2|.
CASSIVGISLGYTF
TGTGCCAGTAGTATTGTCGGTATTTCTCTCGGCTACACCTTC
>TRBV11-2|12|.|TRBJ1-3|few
CASSFYRDTIYF
TGTGCCAGCAGCTTTTATCGGGACACCATATATTTT
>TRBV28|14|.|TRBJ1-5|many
CASSFISGDQPQHF
TGTGCCAGCAGTTTTATTTCCGGAGATCAGCCCCAGCATTTT
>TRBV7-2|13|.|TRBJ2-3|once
CASSLGLTDTQYF
TGTGCCAGCAGCCTGGGACTGACAGATACGCAGTATTTT
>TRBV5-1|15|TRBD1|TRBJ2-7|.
CASSPGQVRAYEQYF
TGCGCCAGCAGTCCTGGACAGGTTCGTGCCTACGAGCAGTACTTC
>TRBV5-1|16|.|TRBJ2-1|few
CASSEGGAASYNEQFF
TGCGCCAGCAGCGAAGGAGGAGCGGCCTCCTACAATGAGCAGTTCTTC
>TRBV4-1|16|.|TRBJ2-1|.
CASSQGRAYSYNEQFF
TGCGCCAGCAGCCAAGGTCGTGCCTACTCCTACAATGAGCAGTTCTTC
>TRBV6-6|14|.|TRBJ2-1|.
CASSSPGQEGEQFF
TGTGCCAGCAGTTCCCCCGGACAGGAGGGTGAGCAGTTCTTC
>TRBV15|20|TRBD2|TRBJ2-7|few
CATSRDLLGLAGSWAYEQYF
TGTGCCACCAGCAGAGATTTACTGGGACTAGCGGGATCGTGGGCCTACGAGCAGTACTTC
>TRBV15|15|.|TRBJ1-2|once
CATSTKKDKVYGYTF
TGTGCCACCAGCACCAAAAAAGACAAAGTCTATGGCTACACCTTC
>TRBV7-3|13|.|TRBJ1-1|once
CASSRQGDTEAFF
TGTGCCAGCAGCCGCCAGGGTGACACTGAAGCTTTCTTT
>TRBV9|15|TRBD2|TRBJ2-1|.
CASSGGSLAGYEQFF
TGTGCCAGCAGCGGGGGTAGTCTAGCGGGATATGAGCAGTTCTTC
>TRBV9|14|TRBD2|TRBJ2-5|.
CASSAGTSRETQYF
TGTGCCAGCAGCGCCGGGACTAGCAGGGAGACCCAGTACTTC
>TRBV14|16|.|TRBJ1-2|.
CASSQASPRGGYGYTF
TGTGCCAGCAGCCAAGCCTCCCCACGGGGCGGCTATGGCTACACCTTC
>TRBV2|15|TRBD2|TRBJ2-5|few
CASSGLAGIRETQYF
TGTGCCAGCAGTGGACTAGCGGGAATACGGGAGACCCAGTACTTC
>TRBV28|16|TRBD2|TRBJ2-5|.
CASSLRSAGGQKTQYF
TGTGCCAGCAGTCTTCGATCAGCGGGAGGGCAAAAGACCCAGTACTTC